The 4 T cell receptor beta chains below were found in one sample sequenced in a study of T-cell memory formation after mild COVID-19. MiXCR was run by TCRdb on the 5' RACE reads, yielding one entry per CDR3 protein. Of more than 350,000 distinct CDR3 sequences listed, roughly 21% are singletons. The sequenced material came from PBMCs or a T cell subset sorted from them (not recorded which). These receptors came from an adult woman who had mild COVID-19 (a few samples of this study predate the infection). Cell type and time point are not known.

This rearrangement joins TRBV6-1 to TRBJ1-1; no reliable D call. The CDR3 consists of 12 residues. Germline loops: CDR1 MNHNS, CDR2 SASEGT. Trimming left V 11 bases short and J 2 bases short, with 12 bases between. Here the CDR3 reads CAGSRGNTEAFF. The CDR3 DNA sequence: TGTGCCGGCTCTAGAGGAAACACTGAAGCTTTCTTT.

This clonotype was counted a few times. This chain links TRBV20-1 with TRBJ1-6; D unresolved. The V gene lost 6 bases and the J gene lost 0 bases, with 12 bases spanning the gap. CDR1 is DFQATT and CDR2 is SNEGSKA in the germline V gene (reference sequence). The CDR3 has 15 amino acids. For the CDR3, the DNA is TGCAGTGCCGACCTTCAGAGCTCCTATAATTCACCCCTCCACTTT. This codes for CSADLQSSYNSPLHF.

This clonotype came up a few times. For the CDR3, the DNA is TGTGCCAGCAGCCAAGATAATCGGAACATTCAGTACTTC. This translates into CASSQDNRNIQYF. V usage is TRBV14 and J usage is TRBJ2-4, with D hard to call. The CDR3 is 13 residues long. The germline V gene has CDR1 SGHDN and CDR2 FVKESK. Deletions cut 0 bases from V and 7 bases from J, with 7 bases between.

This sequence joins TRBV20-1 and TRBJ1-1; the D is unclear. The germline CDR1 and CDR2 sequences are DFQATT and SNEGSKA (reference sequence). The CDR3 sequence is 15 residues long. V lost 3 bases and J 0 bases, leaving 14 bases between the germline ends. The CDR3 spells CSASQTVRLNTEAFF. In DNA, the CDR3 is TGCAGTGCTAGTCAGACGGTCCGATTGAACACTGAAGCTTTCTTT.